This T cell receptor (beta chain) was retrieved from a study of cytomegalovirus exposure and HLA in healthy donors. PCR used 60 Vbeta primers and 13 Jbeta primers. Sequencing used immunoSEQ multiplex PCR; TCRdb keeps in-frame clones, though not all of them. The sample records under 200,000 clones, about 80% being singletons. The CDR3 has 13 amino acids. The V and J ends lost 4 bases and 5 bases, in that order; junction bases with no gene match: 5. Per the germline V gene, CDR1 is SGDLS and CDR2 is YYNGEE. General study results and limits: The only immune exposure information that was available was CMV serostatus. Some highly shared sequence variants likely arose as a pipeline artifact. Earlier analysis looked at TCR beta V segments, and most were productive about 87% or about 30% of the time.

In regard to this clone: Its antigen is not known.

The TCR sequence derives from a man younger than 40 in good health and CMV-seronegative. V is TRBV9 and J is TRBJ2-7; TRBD1 aligns across 8 bases. Sequences were obtained from PBMCs. The CDR3 loop reads CASSSRTGNEQYF. The CDR3 nucleotides read TGTGCCAGCAGCTCCCGGACAGGGAACGAGCAGTACTTC. Drawing the rest from reference TRBV9 and TRBJ2-7, the complete variable domain is DSGVTQTPKHLITATGQRVTLRCSPRSGDLSVYWYQQSLDQGLQFLIQYYNGEERAKGNILERFSAQQFPDLHSELNLSSLELGDSALYFCASSSRTGNEQYFGPGTRLTVT.